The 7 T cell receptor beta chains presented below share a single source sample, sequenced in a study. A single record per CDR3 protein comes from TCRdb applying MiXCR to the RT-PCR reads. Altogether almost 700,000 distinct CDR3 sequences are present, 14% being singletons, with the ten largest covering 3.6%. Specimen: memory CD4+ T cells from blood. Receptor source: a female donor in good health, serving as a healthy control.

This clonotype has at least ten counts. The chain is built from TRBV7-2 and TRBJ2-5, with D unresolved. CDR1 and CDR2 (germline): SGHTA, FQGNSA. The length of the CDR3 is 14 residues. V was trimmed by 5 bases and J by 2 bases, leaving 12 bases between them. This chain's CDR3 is CASSTNLLQETQYF. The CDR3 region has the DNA TGTGCCAGCAGCACTAATCTACTACAAGAGACCCAGTACTTC.

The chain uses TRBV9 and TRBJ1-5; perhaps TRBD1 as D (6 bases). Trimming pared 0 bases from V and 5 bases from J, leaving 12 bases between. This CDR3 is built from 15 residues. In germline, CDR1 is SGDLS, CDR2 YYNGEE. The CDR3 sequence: CASSVDGDTYQPQHF. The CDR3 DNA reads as TGTGCCAGCAGCGTAGATGGGGACACCTATCAGCCCCAGCATTTT.

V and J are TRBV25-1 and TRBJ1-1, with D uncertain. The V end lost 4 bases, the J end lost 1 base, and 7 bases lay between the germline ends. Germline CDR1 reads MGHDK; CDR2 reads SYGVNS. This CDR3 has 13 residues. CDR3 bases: TGTGCCAGCAGTGCACCAGAGAACACTGAAGCTTTCTTT. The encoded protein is CASSAPENTEAFF.

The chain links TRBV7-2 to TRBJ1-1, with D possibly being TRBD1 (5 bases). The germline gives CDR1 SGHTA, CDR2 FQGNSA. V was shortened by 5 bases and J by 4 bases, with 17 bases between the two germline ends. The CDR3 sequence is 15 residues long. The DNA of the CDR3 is TGTGCCAGCAGCCCAACCCCGACGGGACCCACTGAAGCTTTCTTT. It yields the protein CASSPTPTGPTEAFF.

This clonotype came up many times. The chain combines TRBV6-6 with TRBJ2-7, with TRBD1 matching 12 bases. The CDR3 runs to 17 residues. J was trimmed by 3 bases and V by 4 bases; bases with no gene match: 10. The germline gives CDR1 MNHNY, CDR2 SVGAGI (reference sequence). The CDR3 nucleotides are TGTGCCAGCAGTTCTCCCCGGGGACAGGGGGCGTTCTACGAGCAGTACTTC. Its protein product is CASSSPRGQGAFYEQYF.

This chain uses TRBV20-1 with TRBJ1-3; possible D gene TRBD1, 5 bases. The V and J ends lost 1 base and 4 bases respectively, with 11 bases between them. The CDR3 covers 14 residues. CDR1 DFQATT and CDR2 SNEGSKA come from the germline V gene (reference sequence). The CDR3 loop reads CSARGGAEGNTIYF. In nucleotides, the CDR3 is TGCAGTGCTAGAGGAGGGGCAGAAGGAAACACCATATATTTT.

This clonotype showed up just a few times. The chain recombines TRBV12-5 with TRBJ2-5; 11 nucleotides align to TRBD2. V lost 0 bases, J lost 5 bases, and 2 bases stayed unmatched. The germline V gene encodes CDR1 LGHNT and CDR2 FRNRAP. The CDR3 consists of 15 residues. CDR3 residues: CASGLVLAGAETQYF. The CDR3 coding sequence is TGTGCTAGTGGTTTGGTACTAGCGGGAGCGGAGACCCAGTACTTC.